This T cell receptor beta chain was recorded in a study of cytomegalovirus exposure and HLA in healthy donors. With respect to this clone: Its antigen is as yet unknown.

Overall study results and limits: A list of more than 150 TCR beta chains associated with cytomegalovirus was given.

Separate from the approximately 700-subject first cohort was the approximately 130-subject validation cohort, to which the donors belonged. Libraries were prepared by immunoSEQ multiplex PCR; TCRdb keeps only in-frame clonotypes and omits some of them. The table records about 100,000 clones, just under 95% of them present only once. This receptor was identified in a woman between 18 and 29 years old in good health and CMV-seronegative. The sequencing sample was made of PBMCs.

DNA of the CDR3: TGTGCCAGCAGCCCGCGACTAGCGCCAGAGACCCAGTACTTC. Its protein is CASSPRLAPETQYF. This rearrangement joins TRBV7-9 to TRBJ2-5; TRBD2 agrees at 8 bases. J gave up 4 bases and V 5 bases, and 6 bases lay outside the gene matches. The germline V gene has CDR1 SEHNR and CDR2 FQNEAQ (reference sequence). The CDR3 consists of 14 residues.